A single sample gave rise to the 25 T cell receptor beta chains below, sequenced in a study of blood T cell repertoires in COVID-19. Sequenced by immunoSEQ multiplex PCR; TCRdb stores in-frame clones only, minus some. The sample contains around 88,000 clones, around 82% of which appear only once. Material: peripheral blood. These receptor sequences come from a man in his forties or fifties who had recovered from COVID-19.

The gene calls are TRBV3-1 (or the pseudogene TRBV3-2) and TRBJ2-7; TRBD1 is a possible D gene (7 bases). This CDR3 has 16 amino acids. Trimming stripped 1 base from V and 3 bases from J, with 16 bases between. CDR1 is LGHDT, CDR2 YNNKEL, per germline (reference sequence). The CDR3 spells CASSQGLTGRLYEQYF. For the CDR3, the DNA is TGTGCCAGCAGCCAAGGTCTGACAGGGAGGCTCTACGAGCAGTACTTC.

The V gene is TRBV30, the J gene TRBJ2-1; D unclear. Looked up from germline, CDR1 is GTSNPN and CDR2 is SVGIG (reference sequence). V was pared by 3 bases and J by 10 bases, with 13 bases between. The length of the CDR3 is 12 residues. The CDR3 nucleotides read TGTGCCTGGAGGCCTGGCCTTATAGAGCAGTTCTTC. It translates to CAWRPGLIEQFF.

J is TRBJ1-2 and V is TRBV6-5; D uncertain. This CDR3 is 13 amino acids long. Deletions cut 8 bases from V and 1 base from J, with 11 bases between. Germline loops: CDR1 MNHEY, CDR2 SVGAGI. The CDR3 DNA follows: TGTGCCAGCGCCGACCTAGGTAACTATGGCTACACCTTC. Its translation: CASADLGNYGYTF.

This clone appeared a single time. This chain links TRBV5-1 with TRBJ2-1, with 8 bases matching TRBD1. Germline V gives CDR1 SGHRS, CDR2 YFSETQ. The ends lost 0 bases at V and 7 bases at J; junction bases unmatched: 6. The CDR3 runs to 15 residues. CDR3 amino acids: CASSLEGQGANEQFF. CDR3 nucleotide sequence: TGCGCCAGCAGCTTGGAGGGGCAGGGGGCAAATGAGCAGTTCTTC.

This chain uses TRBV5-1 with TRBJ2-7, with TRBD1 matching over 9 bases. This CDR3 contains 14 residues. Germline V gene lookup returns CDR1 SGHRS and CDR2 YFSETQ. Unmatched junction bases numbered 6, after V lost 4 bases and J lost 4 bases. The CDR3 coding sequence is TGCGCCAGCAGCCCCGGGGACAGGGTGTACGAGCAGTACTTC. This codes for CASSPGDRVYEQYF.

The CDR3 is CASRDRYNEQFF. The CDR3 DNA is TGCGCCAGCCGGGACAGGTACAATGAGCAGTTCTTC. The chain recombines TRBV5-1 with TRBJ2-1; TRBD1 matches at 8 bases. The CDR3 covers 12 residues. V lost 7 bases to trimming and J lost 4 bases; unmatched junction nucleotides: 1. The V gene's germline CDR1 is SGHRS and CDR2 YFSETQ.

The chain employs TRBV5-1 and TRBJ1-6; 9 nucleotides agree with TRBD1. Germline assignment: CDR1 SGHRS and CDR2 YFSETQ. The CDR3 consists of 15 residues. V lost 0 bases to trimming and J lost 9 bases; unmatched junction nucleotides: 4. The CDR3 is CASSLAGTGTSPLHF. The CDR3 bases are TGCGCCAGCAGCTTGGCCGGGACAGGGACTTCACCCCTCCACTTT.

The chain recombines TRBV9 with TRBJ1-2, with 7 bases fitting TRBD1. From germline, CDR1 is SGDLS and CDR2 YYNGEE. V was pared by 4 bases and J by 2 bases, with 8 bases of the junction left unmatched. This CDR3 region has 15 residues. The CDR3 coding sequence is TGTGCCAGCAGCTTAACCGGGACAGAGAACTATGGCTACACCTTC. Protein product: CASSLTGTENYGYTF. The full variable domain, with the rest looked up from reference TRBV9 and TRBJ1-2, is DSGVTQTPKHLITATGQRVTLRCSPRSGDLSVYWYQQSLDQGLQFLIQYYNGEERAKGNILERFSAQQFPDLHSELNLSSLELGDSALYFCASSLTGTENYGYTFGSGTRLTVV.

This chain's CDR3 is CATSRGVSDRREQYF. The CDR3, as DNA: TGTGCCACCAGCAGAGGGGTCTCGGACAGGCGAGAGCAGTACTTC. V and J are TRBV15 and TRBJ2-7; the match to TRBD1 covers 7 bases. V shed 1 base and J 7 bases; nucleotides not matched to a gene: 10. There are 15 residues in the CDR3. CDR1 LNHNV and CDR2 YYDKDF come from the germline V gene (reference sequence).

This chain uses TRBV7-3 with TRBJ1-4; weak D call: TRBD1 (6 bases). From germline, CDR1 is SGHTA and CDR2 FQGTGA. This CDR3 is 16 amino acids long. V shed 3 bases and J shed 7 bases, with 18 bases lying between them. CDR3 sequence (DNA): TGTGCCAGCAGCTTGCGAGGGGGGGCGTTTGGTGAAAAACTGTTTTTT. This translates into CASSLRGGAFGEKLFF.

V gene TRBV27 combines with J gene TRBJ1-6; 9 nucleotides line up with TRBD1. J lost 10 bases, V lost 3 bases, and 4 bases had no gene match. The CDR3 runs to 14 residues. Germline V gives CDR1 MNHEY, CDR2 SMNVEV (reference sequence). The CDR3 here is CASSLGQGWSPLHF. The DNA for the CDR3 is TGTGCCAGCAGTTTGGGACAGGGCTGGTCACCCCTCCACTTT.

This clone was detected only a few times. The chain has TRBV28 and TRBJ1-2, with D unresolved. The CDR3 contains 16 residues. The ends were cut back, 3 bases at V and 0 bases at J, with 14 bases in the middle. The germline V gene encodes CDR1 MDHEN and CDR2 SYDVKM. The DNA for the CDR3 is TGTGCCAGCAGTTTTATGTCGGGTGTTACTAACTATGGCTACACCTTC. Its protein product is CASSFMSGVTNYGYTF.

The rearrangement joins TRBV2 to TRBJ1-2, with TRBD1 identical over 11 bases. Germline V gene sequence: CDR1 SNHLY, CDR2 FYNNEI. The CDR3 runs 14 residues. V was pared by 9 bases and J by 6 bases, with 9 bases of the junction left unmatched. The CDR3 nucleotides are TGTGCCAGTCATAAAGGACAGGGGGCGGATGGCTACACCTTC. Its protein is CASHKGQGADGYTF.

V and J are TRBV7-2 and TRBJ2-2; TRBD1 is a possible D gene (6 bases). This CDR3 comprises 16 residues. Germline assignment: CDR1 SGHTA and CDR2 FQGNSA. V lost 5 bases and J 2 bases, leaving 15 bases between the germline ends. The CDR3 is CASSEDRNLNTGELFF. The CDR3 coding sequence is TGTGCCAGCAGCGAAGACAGGAATCTAAACACCGGGGAGCTGTTTTTT.

The V call is TRBV7-9, the J call TRBJ1-2; 7 nucleotides align to TRBD1. The CDR3 spans 12 residues. CDR1 and CDR2 from the germline V gene are SEHNR and FQNEAQ (reference sequence). Trimming removed 8 bases from V and 4 bases from J; junction bases left unmatched: 4. Here the CDR3 DNA reads TGTGCCAGCGTCGGGACAGCCTATGGCTACACCTTC. As protein: CASVGTAYGYTF.

The chain combines TRBV28 with TRBJ1-1; D remains unclear. V was trimmed by 6 bases and J by 0 bases, leaving 14 bases between them. There are 15 residues in the CDR3. From germline, CDR1 is MDHEN and CDR2 SYDVKM. The CDR3 protein is CASRESGKMNTEAFF. CDR3 DNA: TGTGCCAGCAGGGAGTCGGGGAAAATGAACACTGAAGCTTTCTTT. Using reference TRBV28 and TRBJ1-1 for the parts outside the CDR3, the full variable domain is DVKVTQSSRYLVKRTGEKVFLECVQDMDHENMFWYRQDPGLGLRLIYFSYDVKMKEKGDIPEGYSVSREKKERFSLILESASTNQTSMYLCASRESGKMNTEAFFGQGTRLTVV.

Comment on this clone: At the DNA level, this CDR3 is encoded by other sequences in the same sample as well. J is TRBJ1-6 and V is TRBV7-9; D unclear. This CDR3 has 12 residues. V was pared by 3 bases and J by 7 bases, with 4 bases between. Germline CDR1 and CDR2: SEHNR and FQNEAQ (reference sequence). The DNA for the CDR3 is TGTGCCAGCAGCTTTTCAAATTCACCCCTCCACTTT. This gives the protein CASSFSNSPLHF.

Turning to this clone: The sample carries other DNA sequences with the same CDR3. The V and J genes are TRBV9 and TRBJ2-5; D is possibly TRBD2 (7 bases). The CDR3 loop spans 13 amino acids. Per germline, CDR1 SGDLS and CDR2 YYNGEE. Trimming removed 2 bases from V and 5 bases from J, with 10 bases in between. DNA of the CDR3: TGTGCCAGCAGCGTCAGGGGAGGGGAGACCCAGTACTTC. It is translated as CASSVRGGETQYF.

J is TRBJ1-2 and V is TRBV5-1, with TRBD1 matching 10 bases. Losses at the gene ends were 2 bases for V and 5 bases for J; bases not matched to a gene: 3. The CDR3 covers 14 residues. Germline CDR1 SGHRS, CDR2 YFSETQ. DNA for the CDR3: TGCGCCAGCAGCTTAGGGACAGGGGAATATGGCTACACCTTC. It specifies CASSLGTGEYGYTF.

The chain is built from TRBV24-1 and TRBJ2-1; 8 bases align to TRBD2. V was pared by 4 bases and J by 5 bases, with 9 bases of the junction left unmatched. The CDR3 length is 16 residues. CDR1 KGHDR and CDR2 SFDVKD come from the germline V gene. The CDR3 coding sequence is TGTGCCACCAGTGAAGTGGGACTAGGAGAAGACAATGAGCAGTTCTTC. Residues: CATSEVGLGEDNEQFF.

This chain joins TRBV28 and TRBJ2-2, with TRBD2 matching over 10 bases. Germline assignment: CDR1 MDHEN and CDR2 SYDVKM. This CDR3 is 18 amino acids long. The J segment lost 6 bases and the V segment lost 1 base, leaving 11 bases of the junction unmatched. The CDR3 loop is CASSLFLVAGGAAGELFF. CDR3 nucleotide sequence: TGTGCCAGCAGTTTATTCTTGGTAGCGGGAGGTGCCGCCGGGGAGCTGTTTTTT.

This clone came up a few times. Its ends do not fully match the called genes, so a read error is possible. The rearrangement joins TRBV6-5 to TRBJ2-3; TRBD1 aligns across 7 bases. The CDR3 has 13 residues. Germline CDR1 MNHEY, CDR2 SVGAGI. CDR3 nucleotide sequence: TGTGCCAGCAGTTACTCGTCAGGGGGTGAACGGACTTTT. It translates to CASSYSSGGERTF.

The chain combines TRBV28 with TRBJ2-7, with 8 bases matching TRBD2. CDR3 length: 15 amino acids. The germline V gene encodes CDR1 MDHEN and CDR2 SYDVKM. V trimming: 5 bases; J trimming: 5 bases; junction bases outside the gene matches: 11. Here the CDR3 DNA reads TGTGCCAGCAGTGGGGGGGCTGCGGGAGGCGACGAGCAGTACTTC. It specifies CASSGGAAGGDEQYF.

This sequence joins TRBV6-6 and TRBJ1-6, with 7 bases lining up with TRBD1. Germline CDR1 is MNHNY and CDR2 is SVGAGI (reference sequence). The CDR3 contains 15 residues. V was pared by 5 bases and J by 3 bases, with 4 bases of the junction left unmatched. This chain's CDR3 is CASSEGQYYNSPLHF. The CDR3 DNA reads as TGTGCCAGCAGTGAGGGACAGTACTATAATTCACCCCTCCACTTT.

This chain joins TRBV3-1 (or the pseudogene TRBV3-2) and TRBJ1-1, with 7 bases matching TRBD1. Losses at the gene ends were 5 bases for V and 1 base for J; bases not matched to a gene: 4. Per the germline V gene, CDR1 is LGHDT and CDR2 is YNNKEL (reference sequence). This CDR3 has 14 residues. CDR3 bases: TGTGCCAGCAGCGATGGGACAGCGAACACTGAAGCTTTCTTT. Residues: CASSDGTANTEAFF.